One and the same sample provided the 14 T cell receptor beta chains below, sequenced in a study of blood T cell repertoires in COVID-19. Clones were read by immunoSEQ multiplex PCR, and TCRdb kept only the in-frame ones, dropping some. This repertoire shows 150,000 to 200,000 clones, around 74% found once; its top ten account for less than 3%. Specimen: peripheral blood. These TCRs come from a woman aged 80 or over with acute or convalescent COVID-19.

The gene calls are TRBV5-5 and TRBJ1-5, with a tentative D call TRBD1 (6 bases). V gave up 0 bases and J gave up 3 bases, with 10 bases separating them. The germline CDR1 and CDR2 sequences are SGHKS and YYEKEE (reference sequence). The CDR3 covers 15 residues. The CDR3 bases are TGTGCCAGCAGCTTGGTCGGACAGAACAATCAGCCCCAGCATTTT. Translating it yields CASSLVGQNNQPQHF.

The chain uses TRBV29-1 and TRBJ2-2; the D gene is possibly TRBD1 (5 bases). The CDR3 contains 12 residues. Germline CDR1 SQVTM, CDR2 ANQGSEA. V lost 1 base and J 6 bases, leaving 6 bases between the germline ends. CDR3 sequence reads: CSVEGQSGELFF. The CDR3 region has the DNA TGCAGCGTTGAAGGACAGTCCGGGGAGCTGTTTTTT.

This clone appeared a few times. Relative to the germline gene, one junction end is altered; a read error may explain this. The CDR3 sequence is CASSRYETHRIF. The CDR3 DNA sequence: TGTGCCAGCAGCCGATACGAGACACACAGGATCTTT. The chain links TRBV7-2 to TRBJ1-1; a weak D match, TRBD1 (5 bases). CDR3 size: 12 residues. CDR1 and CDR2 (germline): SGHTA, FQGNSA.

The CDR3 nucleotides read TGTGCCAGCAGTTTTGGGACACCCGGCGAGCAGTACTTC. It yields the protein CASSFGTPGEQYF. The chain has TRBV27 and TRBJ2-7; a possible D gene is TRBD1 (6 bases). Per germline, CDR1 MNHEY and CDR2 SMNVEV (reference sequence). Trimming removed 3 bases at V and 6 bases at J, with 12 bases between. The CDR3 has 13 amino acids.

The rearrangement links TRBV9 to TRBJ2-7, with 11 positions matching TRBD2. The CDR3 sequence is 15 residues long. V gave up 3 bases and J gave up 3 bases; unmatched junction bases: 5. Germline CDR1 is SGDLS and CDR2 is YYNGEE. CDR3 protein: CASSAGTSGDYEQYF. For the CDR3, the DNA is TGTGCCAGCAGCGCCGGGACTAGCGGAGACTACGAGCAGTACTTC.

This clone is a singleton in its sample. The V call is TRBV10-3, the J call TRBJ1-1; D is unclear. V was cut by 3 bases and J by 1 base, with 3 bases left in between. CDR1 is ENHRY, CDR2 SYGVKD, per germline. This CDR3 is 12 amino acids long. The CDR3 nucleotides read TGTGCCATCAGTGACAGGAACACTGAAGCTTTCTTT. This encodes CAISDRNTEAFF.

The chain is built from TRBV9 and TRBJ2-3; TRBD2 matches at 8 bases. Trimming took 1 base from V and 1 from J; bases not matched to a gene: 5. The CDR3 has 16 amino acids. Germline CDR1 and CDR2: SGDLS and YYNGEE. CDR3 region: CASSVWAREGTDTQYF. The CDR3 nucleotides are TGTGCCAGCAGCGTATGGGCGCGGGAGGGCACAGATACGCAGTATTTT.

This chain uses TRBV5-1 with TRBJ2-1, with 7 positions matching TRBD1. The V gene's germline CDR1 is SGHRS and CDR2 YFSETQ. The CDR3 has 20 amino acids. Trimming removed 0 bases from V and 5 bases from J; junction bases left unmatched: 20. The CDR3 DNA reads TGCGCCAGCAGCTTGGATGGGAGACAGGGAATGAGGCCGAGAAACAATGAGCAGTTCTTC. The encoded protein is CASSLDGRQGMRPRNNEQFF.

The genes are TRBV9 and TRBJ1-6; the match to TRBD1 covers 7 bases. Germline V gives CDR1 SGDLS, CDR2 YYNGEE. The CDR3 totals 14 residues. V lost 4 bases to trimming and J lost 4 bases; unmatched junction nucleotides: 2. This CDR3 is CASSRDRYNSPLHF. The CDR3 coding sequence is TGTGCCAGCAGCCGGGACAGATATAATTCACCCCTCCACTTT.

This clone was detected a few times. The chain employs TRBV7-2 and TRBJ1-3; the D is unclear. The CDR3 has 16 residues. With 1 base removed from V and 0 bases from J, the gap between germline ends came to 10 bases. Germline V CDR1 and CDR2: SGHTA, FQGNSA. In nucleotides, the CDR3 is TGTGCCAGCAGCTTAGTGGCGGTCTACTCTGGAAACACCATATATTTT. Encoded protein: CASSLVAVYSGNTIYF.

The rearrangement uses TRBV24-1 and TRBJ2-2, with a possible D match to TRBD2 (5 bases). V was clipped by 12 bases and J by 3 bases, with 10 bases between them. This CDR3 comprises 12 residues. CDR1 is KGHDR, CDR2 SFDVKD, per germline. The CDR3 bases are TGTGCCTCCCACGGGGACACCGGGGAGCTGTTTTTT. Encoded protein: CASHGDTGELFF.

The count of this clone is one. CDR3: CASSKGQAYGYTF. The CDR3 DNA reads as TGTGCCAGCAGCAAGGGACAGGCCTATGGCTACACCTTC. The chain couples TRBV7-8 to TRBJ1-2; 8 bases align to TRBD1. The CDR3 contains 13 residues. Germline assignment: CDR1 SGHVS and CDR2 FQNEAQ. Unmatched junction bases numbered 3, after V lost 5 bases and J lost 4 bases.

This CDR3 is CASKTGGDGYTF. The CDR3 DNA reads TGTGCCAGCAAAACAGGGGGCGATGGCTACACCTTC. The chain has TRBV12-3 or TRBV12-4 and TRBJ1-2; 9 bases fit TRBD1. This CDR3 spans 12 amino acids. Germline trimming cut 7 bases from V and 6 bases from J; bases unmatched to any gene: 3.

V gene TRBV2 combines with J gene TRBJ2-2; D unclear. This CDR3 has 13 residues. Between the trimmed V and J ends, which lost 6 bases and 1 base, there was a span of 6 bases. The V gene's germline CDR1 is SNHLY and CDR2 FYNNEI. The CDR3 spells CASSQQNTGELFF. The CDR3 DNA follows: TGTGCCAGCAGCCAACAGAACACCGGGGAGCTGTTTTTT.